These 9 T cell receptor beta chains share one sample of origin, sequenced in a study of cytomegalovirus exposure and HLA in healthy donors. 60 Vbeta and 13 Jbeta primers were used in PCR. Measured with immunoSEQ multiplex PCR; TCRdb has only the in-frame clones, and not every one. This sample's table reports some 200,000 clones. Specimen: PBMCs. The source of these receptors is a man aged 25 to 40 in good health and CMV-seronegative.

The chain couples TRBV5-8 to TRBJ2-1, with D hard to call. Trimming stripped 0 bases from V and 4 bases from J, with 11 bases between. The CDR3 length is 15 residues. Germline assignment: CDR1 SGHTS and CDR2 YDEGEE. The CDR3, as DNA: TGTGCCAGCAGCTTGGGTGTTCTTAGTTACAATGAGCAGTTCTTC. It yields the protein CASSLGVLSYNEQFF.

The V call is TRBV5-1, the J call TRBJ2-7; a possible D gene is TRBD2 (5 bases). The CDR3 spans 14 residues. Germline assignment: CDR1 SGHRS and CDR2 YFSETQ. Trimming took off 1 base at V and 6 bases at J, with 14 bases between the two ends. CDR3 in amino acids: CASSLFSGSPEQYF. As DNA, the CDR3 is TGCGCCAGCAGCTTGTTCTCGGGAAGTCCCGAGCAGTACTTC. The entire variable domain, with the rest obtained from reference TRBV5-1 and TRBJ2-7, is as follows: KAGVTQTPRYLIKTRGQQVTLSCSPISGHRSVSWYQQTPGQGLQFLFEYFSETQRNKGNFPGRFSGRQFSNSRSEMNVSTLELGDSALYLCASSLFSGSPEQYFGPGTRLTVT.

Written as DNA, the CDR3 is TGTGCCATCAGTTCTCGGGACTATTTATCGGGATCTAGCACAGATACGCAGTATTTT. Encoded protein: CAISSRDYLSGSSTDTQYF. The chain combines TRBV10-3 with TRBJ2-3; 7 bases match TRBD2. The V and J ends lost 5 bases and 0 bases, in that order; junction bases with no gene match: 17. The CDR3 extends over 19 amino acids. Germline CDR1 ENHRY, CDR2 SYGVKD.

The CDR3 protein is CASSLAGTRGETQYF. The CDR3, as DNA: TGTGCCAGCAGCCTCGCGGGGACTAGAGGAGAGACCCAGTACTTC. V and J are TRBV14 and TRBJ2-5; 8 nucleotides align to TRBD2. The germline CDR1 and CDR2 sequences are SGHDN and FVKESK. After removal of 4 bases from V and 4 bases from J, the junction contained 8 bases not matched to a gene. CDR3 length: 15 amino acids.

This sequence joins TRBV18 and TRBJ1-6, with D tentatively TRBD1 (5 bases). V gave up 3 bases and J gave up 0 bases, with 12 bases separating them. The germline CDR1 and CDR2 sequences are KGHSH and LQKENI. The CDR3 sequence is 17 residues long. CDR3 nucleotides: TGTGCCAGCTCACCGGGACTCCATAGCTCCTATAATTCACCCCTCCACTTT. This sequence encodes CASSPGLHSSYNSPLHF.

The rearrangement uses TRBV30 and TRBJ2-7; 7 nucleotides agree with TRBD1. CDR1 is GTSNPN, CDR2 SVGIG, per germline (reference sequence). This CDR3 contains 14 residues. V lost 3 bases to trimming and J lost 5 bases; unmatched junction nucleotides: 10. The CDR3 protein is CAWSNRGSVHEQYF. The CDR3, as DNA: TGTGCCTGGAGCAACAGGGGAAGCGTACACGAGCAGTACTTC. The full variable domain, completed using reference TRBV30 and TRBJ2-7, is SQTIHQWPATLVQPVGSPLSLECTVEGTSNPNLYWYRQAAGRGLQLLFYSVGIGQISSEVPQNLSASRPQDRQFILSSKKLLLSDSGFYLCAWSNRGSVHEQYFGPGTRLTVT.

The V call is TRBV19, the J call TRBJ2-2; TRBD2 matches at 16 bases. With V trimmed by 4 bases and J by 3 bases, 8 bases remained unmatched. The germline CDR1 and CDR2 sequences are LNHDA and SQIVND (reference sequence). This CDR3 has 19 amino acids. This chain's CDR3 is CASSRGGLAGGPDTGELFF. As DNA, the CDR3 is TGTGCCAGTAGTAGGGGGGGACTAGCGGGAGGGCCGGACACCGGGGAGCTGTTTTTT. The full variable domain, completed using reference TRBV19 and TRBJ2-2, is DGGITQSPKYLFRKEGQNVTLSCEQNLNHDAMYWYRQDPGQGLRLIYYSQIVNDFQKGDIAEGYSVSREKKESFPLTVTSAQKNPTAFYLCASSRGGLAGGPDTGELFFGEGSRLTVL.

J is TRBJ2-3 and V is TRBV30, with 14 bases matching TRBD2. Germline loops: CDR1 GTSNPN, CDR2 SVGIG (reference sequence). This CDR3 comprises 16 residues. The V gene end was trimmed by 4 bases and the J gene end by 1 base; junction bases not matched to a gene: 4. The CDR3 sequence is CAWTRGLAGGTDTQYF. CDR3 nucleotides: TGTGCCTGGACTAGGGGACTAGCGGGAGGCACAGATACGCAGTATTTT.

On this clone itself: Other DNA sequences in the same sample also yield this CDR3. This chain's CDR3 is CASSPGQGTNQPQHF. DNA of the CDR3: TGTGCCAGCTCACCGGGACAGGGTACCAATCAGCCCCAGCATTTT. The chain carries TRBV18 and TRBJ1-5; TRBD1 agrees at 9 bases. Germline CDR1 and CDR2: KGHSH and LQKENI. This CDR3 has 15 amino acids. V dropped 3 bases and J dropped 3; count of bases not matched to a gene: 3.